The 23 T cell receptor beta chains below were found in one sample sequenced in a study of T cells after posttransplantation cyclophosphamide. This table comes from immunoSEQ multiplex PCR, and its TCRdb copy is limited to in-frame clones, with some not included. The profile shows just over 65,000 clones, around 93% of them singletons. Sequences were obtained from PBMCs. These receptors all come from a woman aged 30 to 39 in good health and a related stem cell transplant donor.

Turning to this clone: In the same sample, other DNA sequences code for this CDR3. J is TRBJ1-5 and V is TRBV6-5; D unclear. V lost 4 bases and J lost 3, with 7 bases in between. Germline CDR1 and CDR2: MNHEY and SVGAGI. The CDR3 has 13 amino acids. The CDR3 spells CASSSRVNQPQHF. The CDR3 nucleotides are TGTGCCAGCAGTTCTCGGGTCAATCAGCCCCAGCATTTT.

This clone has just one count. The rearrangement uses TRBV7-6 and TRBJ2-1, with D maybe TRBD1 (5 bases). V was pared by 0 bases and J by 6 bases, with 15 bases between. The CDR3 length is 16 residues. Germline V CDR1 and CDR2: SGHVS, FNYEAQ. The CDR3 bases are TGTGCCAGCAGCTTAGCGCGCAGGGAAGGGTTCAATGAGCAGTTCTTC. Translation: CASSLARREGFNEQFF.

DNA for the CDR3: TGTGCCAGCAGCTTACAAGGGCCAGGGGGCATCGAATATACGCAGTATTTT. As protein: CASSLQGPGGIEYTQYF. This sequence joins TRBV7-2 and TRBJ2-3; 8 nucleotides align to TRBD1. With V trimmed by 2 bases and J by 7 bases, 14 bases remained unmatched. The CDR3 has 17 residues. Germline V lookup: CDR1 SGHTA, CDR2 FQGNSA.

The rearrangement uses TRBV5-1 and TRBJ1-5; D uncertain. V lost 0 bases and J 6 bases, leaving 10 bases between the germline ends. The CDR3 has 14 amino acids. Germline CDR1 SGHRS, CDR2 YFSETQ. DNA for the CDR3: TGCGCCAGCAGCTTGGGACGTGGAGGTCAGCCCCAGCATTTT. As protein: CASSLGRGGQPQHF.

V usage is TRBV4-3 and J usage is TRBJ2-2; D possibly corresponds to TRBD2 (5 bases). Trimming left V 0 bases short and J 7 bases short, with 12 bases between. CDR1 and CDR2 from the germline V gene are LGHNA and YSLEER. The length of the CDR3 is 15 residues. Written as DNA, the CDR3 is TGCGCCAGCAGCCAAGATTCGGTGGCGGGCGGGGAGCTGTTTTTT. It translates to CASSQDSVAGGELFF.

CDR3 nucleotides: TGTGCCAGCAGTCTTACGGGGTCTAAAGTGTATGGCTACACCTTC. Its translation is CASSLTGSKVYGYTF. V gene TRBV28 combines with J gene TRBJ1-2, with D unclear. The CDR3 runs 15 residues. CDR1 is MDHEN and CDR2 is SYDVKM in the germline V gene. V lost 5 bases, J lost 5 bases, and 18 bases lay in between.

The gene calls are TRBV4-1 and TRBJ1-2, with 7 bases fitting TRBD1. Trimming took 0 bases from V and 4 from J; bases not matched to a gene: 2. CDR3 length equals 14 residues. Per the germline V gene, CDR1 is MGHRA and CDR2 is YSYEKL. CDR3 coding DNA: TGCGCCAGCAGCCAAGACAGGGGGGCCTATGGCTACACCTTC. Encoded protein: CASSQDRGAYGYTF.

This sequence joins TRBV29-1 and TRBJ1-3; D is perhaps TRBD1 (6 bases). This CDR3 region has 15 residues. V shed 6 bases and J shed 0 bases, with 15 bases lying between them. Germline-derived CDR1 and CDR2 are SQVTM and ANQGSEA. The CDR3 nucleotides read TGCAGCGTGGGGTCAGGGGACTCCTCTGGAAACACCATATATTTT. Its protein product is CSVGSGDSSGNTIYF.

The chain employs TRBV27 and TRBJ2-7; no clear D gene. The CDR3 contains 22 residues. The germline V gene encodes CDR1 MNHEY and CDR2 SMNVEV (reference sequence). Trimming took 2 bases from V and 5 from J, leaving 37 bases between them. The CDR3 reads CASSLQRLCAALVKQGYDEQYF. For the CDR3, the DNA is TGTGCCAGCAGTTTACAACGACTTTGTGCTGCTCTGGTTAAACAAGGATACGACGAGCAGTACTTC.

The chain carries TRBV19 and TRBJ2-2; the D gene is possibly TRBD1 (5 bases). The CDR3 length is 13 residues. The V gene's germline CDR1 is LNHDA and CDR2 SQIVND (reference sequence). V lost 10 bases to trimming and J lost 6 bases, with 15 bases between them. DNA for the CDR3: TGTGCCACCCAGACAGCCCGGTCCGGGGAGCTGTTTTTT. It is translated as CATQTARSGELFF.

The rearrangement links TRBV6-6 to TRBJ1-1; TRBD1 might be the D (5 bases). Trimming removed 6 bases at V and 5 bases at J, with 7 bases between. Germline V CDR1 and CDR2: MNHNY, SVGAGI (reference sequence). This CDR3 is 11 amino acids long. CDR3 sequence (DNA): TGTGCCAGCAGCCAGGGAACTGAAGCTTTCTTT. Translation gives CASSQGTEAFF.

This clone was observed a single time. V is TRBV16 and J is TRBJ2-1; possibly TRBD2 for D (6 bases). From germline, CDR1 is KGHSY and CDR2 FQNENV. The V and J ends lost 0 bases and 8 bases respectively, with 11 bases between them. The CDR3 totals 14 residues. CDR3 nucleotide sequence: TGTGCCAGCAGCCAATCTGGAGGGATCGATGAGCAGTTCTTC. Protein: CASSQSGGIDEQFF.

This clone was recorded once. The rearrangement joins TRBV20-1 to TRBJ2-1; tentatively, D is TRBD2 (5 bases). Germline V gene data show CDR1 as DFQATT and CDR2 as SNEGSKA (reference sequence). This CDR3 is built from 11 residues. Between the trimmed V and J ends, which lost 6 bases and 8 bases, there was a span of 11 bases. CDR3 in DNA: TGCAGTGCCCTCGGGAACCATGAGCAGTTCTTC. It yields the protein CSALGNHEQFF.

The CDR3 spells CASSGTGLCEQFF. In DNA, the CDR3 is TGTGCCAGCAGCGGGACAGGGCTATGTGAGCAGTTCTTC. The rearrangement uses TRBV21-1 and TRBJ2-1; TRBD1 is the table's D call and was not checked against the DNA. TRBV21-1 is tagged as a pseudogene. CDR3 length: 13 residues.

This sequence joins TRBV19 and TRBJ1-5, with 8 nucleotides matching TRBD1. This CDR3 spans 15 amino acids. Germline CDR1 is LNHDA and CDR2 is SQIVND (reference sequence). The V and J ends lost 5 bases and 1 base, in that order; junction bases with no gene match: 4. The DNA for the CDR3 is TGTGCCAGTAGTCCGGACAGGGAAAGCAATCAGCCCCAGCATTTT. Its protein product is CASSPDRESNQPQHF.

V gene TRBV4-3 combines with J gene TRBJ2-7; TRBD1 aligns across 10 bases. Germline trimming cut 1 base from V and 3 bases from J; bases unmatched to any gene: 9. Germline V gives CDR1 LGHNA, CDR2 YSLEER. This CDR3 contains 17 residues. As DNA, the CDR3 is TGCGCCAGCAGCCAAGGAAAACCCGGGACAGGGGTCTACGAGCAGTACTTC. This translates into CASSQGKPGTGVYEQYF.

The CDR3 DNA reads TGTGCCAGCAGCTTAGATCTGGCTTACGGAGGCTCCTACAATGAGCAGTTCTTC. Its protein product is CASSLDLAYGGSYNEQFF. The chain combines TRBV11-2 with TRBJ2-1, with D perhaps matching TRBD2 (5 bases). This CDR3 contains 18 residues. CDR1 is SGHAT, CDR2 FQNNGV, per germline. Trimming removed 0 bases from V and 0 bases from J, with 15 bases in between.

This chain connects TRBV5-1 to TRBJ1-1, with D unclear. V shed 0 bases and J shed 1 base, with 7 bases lying between them. From germline, CDR1 is SGHRS and CDR2 YFSETQ. There are 14 residues in the CDR3. The CDR3 reads CASSLVGQNTEAFF. The CDR3 nucleotides are TGCGCCAGCAGCTTGGTCGGGCAGAACACTGAAGCTTTCTTT. Full variable domain (rest looked up from reference TRBV5-1 and TRBJ1-1): KAGVTQTPRYLIKTRGQQVTLSCSPISGHRSVSWYQQTPGQGLQFLFEYFSETQRNKGNFPGRFSGRQFSNSRSEMNVSTLELGDSALYLCASSLVGQNTEAFFGQGTRLTVV.

The rearrangement uses TRBV27 and TRBJ1-5; D is unclear. Germline values: CDR1 MNHEY, CDR2 SMNVEV (reference sequence). The CDR3 contains 19 residues. Trimming removed 5 bases from V and 0 bases from J, with 23 bases in between. The CDR3 DNA sequence: TGTGCCAGCAGTCCCCTGGGTCTGACGGGTCCCTTTAGCAATCAGCCCCAGCATTTT. It translates to CASSPLGLTGPFSNQPQHF.

This rearrangement joins TRBV7-2 to TRBJ1-6; possible D gene TRBD1, 5 bases. Per germline, CDR1 SGHTA and CDR2 FQGNSA. This CDR3 spans 18 amino acids. V lost 5 bases and J 1 base, leaving 18 bases between the germline ends. The CDR3 protein is CASSPGRGVGSYNSPLHF. The CDR3 DNA reads TGTGCCAGCAGCCCCGGTCGGGGGGTGGGGTCCTATAATTCACCCCTCCACTTT.

This rearrangement joins TRBV14 to TRBJ1-6, with D tentatively TRBD1 (5 bases). The V and J ends lost 4 bases and 6 bases respectively, with 7 bases between them. This CDR3 spans 13 amino acids. Germline CDR1 is SGHDN and CDR2 is FVKESK. CDR3 DNA: TGTGCCAGCAGCCTTGACAGTAATTCACCCCTCCACTTT. It is translated as CASSLDSNSPLHF.

This clone appeared once. This chain joins TRBV13 and TRBJ2-7; D ambiguous. The CDR3 has 12 amino acids. Germline CDR1 is PRHDT and CDR2 is FYEKMQ (reference sequence). The ends were cut back, 2 bases at V and 9 bases at J, with 11 bases in the middle. This CDR3 is CASSLRAAAQYF. The CDR3 DNA reads TGTGCCAGCAGCTTAAGGGCCGCCGCGCAGTACTTC.

The chain couples TRBV28 to TRBJ2-1, with D possibly TRBD1 on 6 matching bases. V was pared by 4 bases and J by 1 base, with 17 bases between. The CDR3 is 17 residues long. Germline V gives CDR1 MDHEN, CDR2 SYDVKM. This CDR3 is CASSSSGTFTSYNEQFF. CDR3 bases: TGTGCCAGCAGTTCCTCCGGGACATTTACTTCCTACAATGAGCAGTTCTTC.